The clone carrying this T cell receptor (beta chain) was observed a handful of times. The antigen is undetermined. The CDR3 sequence is 15 residues long. Germline CDR1 is DFQATT and CDR2 is SNEGSKA (reference sequence). J was trimmed by 7 bases and V by 5 bases; bases with no gene match: 12. Unique molecular identifiers featured in how the TCRbeta library was prepared. TCRdb re-called the PCR reads with MiXCR, one entry per CDR3 protein. The top ten clones hold 12% to 15% of a sample with fewer than 550,000 distinct CDR3 sequences, approximately 10% of them seen once. These data are taken from a study of T-cell reconstitution after alpha-beta-depleted transplantation in children. The study, taken as a whole, reports: By about two months after transplant, alpha-beta T cells reportedly arose from several hundred graft clones that had expanded. Several patients had high TCRbeta diversity at day 60; it came from surviving recipient T cells and thymic progenitors.

The chain links TRBV20-1 to TRBJ2-5; 11 positions match TRBD1. This material consisted of PBMCs, mostly from graft donor cells, taken 180 days after TCRalphabeta/CD19-depleted stem cell transplant. The sequence was collected from a female patient aged 2-9 years who had a stem cell transplant for aplastic anemia, so the T cells may come from the graft donor. CDR3 region: CSAPLGGTGGGTQYF. DNA for the CDR3: TGCAGTGCTCCTTTGGGAGGGACAGGGGGTGGGACCCAGTACTTC.